The next 3 T cell receptor beta chains were all read from a single sample in a study of HIV-infected patients and healthy controls. cDNA was made from 500 ng RNA using alpha and beta constant primers. Each of the alpha and beta chains got its own library through chain-specific third strand synthesis with indices. Using its own MiXCR run on the 5' RACE reads, TCRdb lists one record per CDR3 protein. Here the sample spans some 7,600 distinct CDR3 sequences, about 9.1% being singletons. All unsorted peripheral T cells were captured because whole blood was used without fractionation. Sequencing was performed on blood, taken before antiretroviral therapy. These receptors were obtained from an adult with HIV infection.

The sample holds many counts of this clonotype. V usage is TRBV20-1 and J usage is TRBJ1-5; 9 bases match TRBD1. With 0 bases clipped from V and 7 bases from J, the junction kept 10 bases outside the gene matches. Germline V CDR1 and CDR2: DFQATT, SNEGSKA (reference sequence). The CDR3 is made up of 16 amino acids. CDR3: CSARDPGQGRGQPQHF. The CDR3, as DNA: TGCAGTGCTAGAGATCCGGGACAGGGACGGGGGCAGCCCCAGCATTTT.

In its sample, this clonotype was seen many times. The rearrangement joins TRBV5-1 to TRBJ2-7; a weak D match, TRBD1 (6 bases). V was shortened by 1 base and J by 5 bases, with 10 bases between the two germline ends. This CDR3 is 13 amino acids long. The germline CDR1 and CDR2 sequences are SGHRS and YFSETQ. This CDR3 is CASSLTGINEQYF. CDR3 DNA sequence: TGCGCCAGCAGCTTGACAGGGATTAACGAGCAGTACTTC.

This clonotype was observed many times. This sequence joins TRBV20-1 and TRBJ2-3, with D tentatively TRBD1 (5 bases). CDR1 and CDR2 (germline): DFQATT, SNEGSKA (reference sequence). CDR3 length equals 13 residues. V gave up 0 bases and J gave up 2 bases, with 6 bases separating them. This CDR3 is CSAREGATDTQYF. CDR3 coding DNA: TGCAGTGCTAGAGAAGGGGCCACAGATACGCAGTATTTT.